The 16 T cell receptor beta chains below were found in one sample sequenced in a study of TIL therapy for anti-PD-1-resistant metastatic lung cancer. This was the immunoSEQ v3 assay. Libraries were prepared by immunoSEQ multiplex PCR; TCRdb keeps only in-frame clonotypes and omits some of them. The sample comprises approximately 24,000 clones, roughly two thirds of which are singletons, and approximately 7% rests with the top ten. The time point is: pre-treatment sample, taken before nivolumab and TIL therapy. Pleural nodules or supraclavicular lymph nodes made up most of the excised metastases sampled. The sequencing used tumor tissue, collected at baseline. Receptor source: a person aged 25 to 79 with non-small cell lung cancer.

V gene TRBV5-1 combines with J gene TRBJ2-1; the D gene is possibly TRBD2 (5 bases). CDR3 size: 16 residues. Trimming cost V 1 base and J 0 bases, with 11 bases left between them. The germline CDR1 and CDR2 sequences are SGHRS and YFSETQ. As DNA, the CDR3 is TGCGCCAGCAGCTTGTGGAGCGGTAGCTCCTACAATGAGCAGTTCTTC. The encoded protein is CASSLWSGSSYNEQFF.

The rearrangement uses TRBV6-1 and TRBJ2-7, with a possible D match to TRBD1 (5 bases). CDR1 and CDR2 (germline): MNHNS, SASEGT. CDR3 length: 13 amino acids. V was shortened by 7 bases and J by 3 bases, with 13 bases between the two germline ends. The CDR3 sequence is CASTDNQNYEQYF. CDR3 nucleotides: TGTGCCAGCACGGACAACCAGAACTACGAGCAGTACTTC.

The V gene is TRBV7-9, the J gene TRBJ1-4; tentatively, D is TRBD1 (6 bases). Per germline, CDR1 SEHNR and CDR2 FQNEAQ (reference sequence). The CDR3 consists of 15 residues. With 4 bases removed from V and 4 bases from J, the gap between germline ends came to 13 bases. As DNA, the CDR3 is TGTGCCAGCAGCTCAGGACAGCCCTATAATGAAAAACTGTTTTTT. It encodes CASSSGQPYNEKLFF.

V gene TRBV4-2 combines with J gene TRBJ2-5; D call uncertain. Germline-derived CDR1 and CDR2 are LGHNA and YNFKEQ. The CDR3 is made up of 13 amino acids. Trimming took 0 bases from V and 0 from J, leaving 2 bases between them. CDR3 protein: CASSQDYQETQYF. CDR3 DNA: TGTGCCAGCAGCCAAGACTACCAAGAGACCCAGTACTTC.

J is TRBJ1-1 and V is TRBV5-4, with D possibly TRBD1 on 6 matching bases. CDR3 length equals 12 residues. Germline V gene data show CDR1 as SGHNT and CDR2 as YYREEE (reference sequence). V was pared by 4 bases and J by 11 bases, with 15 bases between. Written as DNA, the CDR3 is TGTGCCAGCAGCCCCAATAAGGGGGAGGCTTTCTTT. Translating gives CASSPNKGEAFF.

This clone was recorded a few times. V is TRBV10-3 and J is TRBJ2-1, with 7 bases lining up with TRBD2. The J segment lost 5 bases and the V segment lost 0 bases, leaving 7 bases of the junction unmatched. The CDR3 is 16 residues long. Germline values: CDR1 ENHRY, CDR2 SYGVKD. DNA of the CDR3: TGTGCCATCAGTGAGTCGGGAGGGCTCGGAGACAATGAGCAGTTCTTC. Encoded protein: CAISESGGLGDNEQFF.

A few counts support this clone. The chain recombines TRBV7-2 with TRBJ2-7, with D possibly TRBD1 on 6 matching bases. From germline, CDR1 is SGHTA and CDR2 FQGNSA. V was cut by 2 bases and J by 3 bases, with 14 bases left in between. The length of the CDR3 is 15 residues. CDR3 region: CASSLTQGSYYEQYF. As DNA, the CDR3 is TGTGCCAGCAGCTTAACGCAGGGGTCCTACTACGAGCAGTACTTC.

This clone was observed a handful of times. CDR3 region: CASSLVGNTGELFF. The CDR3 nucleotides read TGTGCCAGCAGCTTAGTAGGGAACACCGGGGAGCTGTTTTTT. The V and J genes are TRBV7-3 and TRBJ2-2; unclear D gene. The CDR3 is made up of 14 amino acids. In germline, CDR1 is SGHTA, CDR2 FQGTGA. Trimming removed 2 bases from V and 1 base from J, with 5 bases in between.

The gene calls are TRBV5-1 and TRBJ1-3; D unresolved. Germline V gives CDR1 SGHRS, CDR2 YFSETQ. The V and J ends lost 4 bases and 2 bases respectively, with 13 bases between them. The CDR3 is 15 residues long. This CDR3 reads CASSDTRIPGNTIYF. In DNA form, the CDR3 reads TGCGCCAGCAGCGACACCAGGATTCCTGGAAACACCATATATTTT.

This clone was counted a few times. The rearrangement uses TRBV2 and TRBJ2-7; the match to TRBD2 covers 8 bases. The CDR3 runs to 15 residues. The germline V gene encodes CDR1 SNHLY and CDR2 FYNNEI. The J segment lost 0 bases and the V segment lost 7 bases, leaving 8 bases of the junction unmatched. This chain's CDR3 is CASKEAGASSYEQYF. The CDR3, as DNA: TGTGCCAGCAAAGAAGCGGGGGCCAGCTCCTACGAGCAGTACTTC. The whole variable domain, remainder taken from reference TRBV2 and TRBJ2-7, is EPEVTQTPSHQVTQMGQEVILRCVPISNHLYFYWYRQILGQKVEFLVSFYNNEISEKSEIFDDQFSVERPDGSNFTLKIRSTKLEDSAMYFCASKEAGASSYEQYFGPGTRLTVT.

The rearrangement links TRBV29-1 to TRBJ2-2, with 9 bases that match TRBD2. V lost 5 bases to trimming and J lost 8 bases; unmatched junction nucleotides: 9. The CDR3 has 14 amino acids. Germline V lookup: CDR1 SQVTM, CDR2 ANQGSEA. The CDR3 nucleotides are TGCAGCGTTCGGAGCGGGGGGCGAAATGGGGAGCTGTTTTTT. Protein product: CSVRSGGRNGELFF.

V is TRBV19 and J is TRBJ2-2, with 8 bases fitting TRBD1. After removal of 4 bases from V and 4 bases from J, the junction contained 2 bases not matched to a gene. The CDR3 is made up of 14 amino acids. Germline assignment: CDR1 LNHDA and CDR2 SQIVND (reference sequence). The DNA for the CDR3 is TGTGCCAGTAGTAGGGACAGGAGCACCGGGGAGCTGTTTTTT. Translation gives CASSRDRSTGELFF.

The chain uses TRBV27 and TRBJ1-2; a possible D gene is TRBD1 (5 bases). Trimming shortened V by 3 bases and J by 7 bases, and 21 bases separated the two germline ends. The CDR3 runs 16 residues. Per germline, CDR1 MNHEY and CDR2 SMNVEV (reference sequence). CDR3 nucleotide sequence: TGTGCCAGCAGTTTTGGGGGACGTGGGAGGTGGGGTGGCTACACCTTC. This codes for CASSFGGRGRWGGYTF.

The V call is TRBV10-3, the J call TRBJ2-3; D call uncertain. Germline values: CDR1 ENHRY, CDR2 SYGVKD. The CDR3 is made up of 16 amino acids. The V end was cut by 6 bases, the J end by 0 bases, with 16 bases between. CDR3 DNA sequence: TGTGCCATCAGCCCCTCTTCGGCATTTAGCACAGATACGCAGTATTTT. Amino acid sequence: CAISPSSAFSTDTQYF.

The sample holds a few counts of this clone. The gene calls are TRBV10-1 and TRBJ1-5; 8 bases line up with TRBD1. Germline CDR1 is WNHNN and CDR2 is SYGVQD (reference sequence). This CDR3 spans 18 amino acids. V was clipped by 5 bases and J by 0 bases; unmatched bases: 12. The CDR3 DNA reads as TGCGCCAGCAGTACAGTCTTAATGGGGACAGGTAGCAATCAGCCCCAGCATTTT. It encodes CASSTVLMGTGSNQPQHF.

This clone has only one observation. This CDR3 reads CASRTRTGATGELFF. The DNA of the CDR3 is TGTGCCAGCAGAACTAGGACAGGGGCCACCGGGGAGCTGTTTTTT. This sequence joins TRBV5-4 and TRBJ2-2; 9 positions match TRBD1. The CDR3 length is 15 residues. CDR1 and CDR2 (germline): SGHNT, YYREEE (reference sequence). Losses at the gene ends were 5 bases for V and 4 bases for J; bases not matched to a gene: 6.